This is a list of T cell receptor beta chains from one sample in a study of OX40 agonist ivuxolimab in advanced cancers. Libraries were prepared by immunoSEQ multiplex PCR; TCRdb keeps only in-frame clonotypes and omits some of them. Seen here are approximately 73,000 clones, 70% to 90% observed once, and the top ten hold 2.8%. The sample consisted of CD4+ or CD8+ T cells sorted from blood, taken in a trial of the OX40 agonist ivuxolimab. All receptors derive from an adult with an advanced solid tumor such as melanoma, head and neck, liver or kidney cancer. CDR3s include the opening cysteine and the closing phenylalanine or tryptophan. Each record gives: D gene, clone size, V gene, J gene, CDR3 DNA, CDR3 protein. D genes are given only for firm matches. Clone size is not always given. Where it is, it says once, few, many or a class for expanded clones.

>-|-|TRBV6-5|TRBJ1-1
TGTGCCAGCCATGGGGGCACTGAAGCTTTCTTT
CASHGGTEAFF
>TRBD1|once|TRBV6-5|TRBJ2-2
TGTGCCAGCAGATCACAGGGGGCTGCCGGGGAGCTGTTTTTT
CASRSQGAAGELFF
>-|-|TRBV28|TRBJ1-2
TGTGCCAGCAGCGGGGTAAATTCTTACTATGGCTACACCTTC
CASSGVNSYYGYTF
>-|-|TRBV19|TRBJ2-7
TGTGCCAGTAGTCAGGGGGGCAGATCCTACGAGCAGTACTTC
CASSQGGRSYEQYF
>TRBD2|once|TRBV9|TRBJ2-3
TGTGCCAGCAGCCCACACGGGGGGGCGGACACAGATACGCAGTATTTT
CASSPHGGADTDTQYF
>TRBD1|-|TRBV27|TRBJ1-2
TGTGCCAGCAGTCGAGACAGGGGGCGAGGGGGCTACACCTTC
CASSRDRGRGGYTF
>TRBD1|-|TRBV13|TRBJ1-2
TGTGCCAGCAGCTCCCGGTCACAGGGGGCCCGCGGCTACACCTTC
CASSSRSQGARGYTF
>TRBD1|-|TRBV11-3|TRBJ1-6
TGTGCCAGCAGCTTAGAGGCAGGGGGAAATTCACCCCTCCACTTT
CASSLEAGGNSPLHF
>TRBD1|-|TRBV19|TRBJ1-2
TGTGCCAGTAGTACCAGGGGGCCCACTAACTATGGCTACACCTTC
CASSTRGPTNYGYTF
>-|-|TRBV7-2|TRBJ1-2
TGTGCCAGCAGCTTAGCGCAGGGGCGGTTAGGCTACACCTTC
CASSLAQGRLGYTF
>-|-|TRBV5-1|TRBJ1-2
TGCGCCAGCAGCTTAGCGGTAAACTATGGCTACACCTTC
CASSLAVNYGYTF
>-|-|TRBV7-9|TRBJ2-5
TGTGCCAGCAGCAACCGACAGACCCAAGAGACCCAGTACTTC
CASSNRQTQETQYF
>-|-|TRBV2|TRBJ1-4
TGTGCCAGCAAGAGGGCGGGTGGAACTAATGAAAAACTGTTTTTT
CASKRAGGTNEKLFF
>TRBD1|once|TRBV7-2|TRBJ2-7
TGTGCCAGCAGCTTAGTTGGACAGGCGCCGGGTGAGCAGTACTTC
CASSLVGQAPGEQYF
>-|-|TRBV25-1|TRBJ2-7
TGTGCCAGCAGTGACCGGGACATCTACGAGCAGTACTTC
CASSDRDIYEQYF
>-|-|TRBV10-3|TRBJ2-6
TGTGCCATCAACTTTGAGGACACGCAGGGGGCCAACGTCCTGACTTTC
CAINFEDTQGANVLTF
>-|once|TRBV2|TRBJ1-1
TGTGCCAGCAGTGAGGGGGGCCTTAACACTGAAGCTTTCTTT
CASSEGGLNTEAFF
>-|-|TRBV11-3|TRBJ2-5
TGTGCCAGCAGCTTAGGGGTAGAAGAGACCCAGTACTTC
CASSLGVEETQYF
>TRBD1|-|TRBV5-1|TRBJ2-1
TGCGCCAGCAGCTCCGGGACAGATAACAATGAGCAGTTCTTC
CASSSGTDNNEQFF
>-|once|TRBV28|TRBJ1-1
TGTGCCAGCAGGCCGGGGGGGGCAGACACTGAAGCTTTCTTT
CASRPGGADTEAFF
>-|-|TRBV19|TRBJ2-7
TGTGCCAGTAGTATCCTGGCAGATAACTACGAGCAGTACTTC
CASSILADNYEQYF
>TRBD1|-|TRBV2|TRBJ1-5
TGTGCCAGCAGGCAGCCAGGGGGTAAGGCTCAGCCCCAGCATTTT
CASRQPGGKAQPQHF
>-|-|TRBV5-6|TRBJ1-2
TGTGCCAGCAGCTCGGTCGACGCTTTTGGCTACACCTTC
CASSSVDAFGYTF
>-|-|TRBV10-3|TRBJ1-5
TGTGCCATCAGTGGACAGGCCGATCAGCCCCAGCATTTT
CAISGQADQPQHF
>-|-|TRBV15|TRBJ1-2
TGTGCCACCAGCAGAGATCGGGACCGACCTTATGGCTACACCTTC
CATSRDRDRPYGYTF
>-|-|TRBV2|TRBJ1-1
TGTGCCAGCAGTGAAAGGGAGGGCACTGAAGCTTTCTTT
CASSEREGTEAFF
>TRBD1|-|TRBV5-1|TRBJ1-1
TGCGCCAGCAGCCCCGGACAGGGAGAGGTCACTGAAGCTTTCTTT
CASSPGQGEVTEAFF
>TRBD1|-|TRBV28|TRBJ1-5
TGTGCCAGCAGTTCTGGGACAGGGCACAATCAGCCCCAGCATTTT
CASSSGTGHNQPQHF
>-|-|TRBV4-2|TRBJ2-1
TGTGCCAGCAGCCCCGAGGGTTTCTCCTACAATGAGCAGTTCTTC
CASSPEGFSYNEQFF
>-|-|TRBV21-1|TRBJ1-2
TGTGCCAGCAGCCCATCAGGCATAGGCGCTAACTATGGCTACACCTTC
CASSPSGIGANYGYTF
>TRBD2|few|TRBV5-1|TRBJ2-1
TGCGCCAGCTCCCCTAGCGGGGGGAGGAATGAGCAGTTCTTC
CASSPSGGRNEQFF
>-|-|TRBV2|TRBJ1-5
TGTCCTCTGAAGGGGCTCTTCCGGGACTATAGCAATCAGCCCCAGCATTTT
CPLKGLFRDYSNQPQHF
>-|-|TRBV19|TRBJ2-4
TGTGCCAGTAGTAAGCCATCCAGGGAAGGGGACATTCAGTACTTC
CASSKPSREGDIQYF
>-|-|TRBV15|TRBJ2-5
TGTGCCACCAGCAGAGATCTTACGACCGTCCGGCGAGAGACCCAGTACTTC
CATSRDLTTVRRETQYF
>-|few|TRBV2|TRBJ1-2
TGTGCCAGCAGTGAATGGCGTCCGCTTGGCTACACCTTC
CASSEWRPLGYTF
>TRBD1|-|TRBV5-5|TRBJ1-2
TGTGCCAGCAGCCCGTGGACAGGGGGAGGAGGTGGCTACACCTTC
CASSPWTGGGGGYTF
>TRBD1|-|TRBV18|TRBJ1-1
TGTGCCAGCTCAGTACAGGGGACTGAAGCTTTCTTT
CASSVQGTEAFF
>-|-|TRBV5-4|TRBJ1-4
TGTGCCAGCAGCTTGGGAGGGACTAATGAAAAACTGTTTTTT
CASSLGGTNEKLFF
>-|-|TRBV19|TRBJ2-7
TGTGCCAGTAGTATAGATGACCGGGAGCAGTACTTC
CASSIDDREQYF
>-|-|TRBV5-6|TRBJ1-2
TGTGCCAGCAGCTTGGCACGGGCTTTGGGCTATGGCTACACCTTC
CASSLARALGYGYTF
>-|-|TRBV6-1|TRBJ2-7
TGTGCCAGCAGTGAGCCGGGACGCCTGAGCTCCTACGAGCAGTACTTC
CASSEPGRLSSYEQYF
>-|-|TRBV7-9|TRBJ2-7
TGTGCCAGCAGCTCCCCTGGTGGGGGCTCCTACGAGCAGTACTTC
CASSSPGGGSYEQYF
>TRBD1|-|TRBV28|TRBJ1-2
TGTGCCAGCACCGGTGGGGGGGCAGGGGGAAACTATGGCTACACCTTC
CASTGGGAGGNYGYTF
>-|-|TRBV5-1|TRBJ1-1
TGCGCCAGCAGCGAACAAGCAGGGGACACTGAAGCTTTCTTT
CASSEQAGDTEAFF
>-|-|TRBV14|TRBJ1-1
TGTGCCAGCAGCTTACGGGACACTCCATACACTGAAGCTTTCTTT
CASSLRDTPYTEAFF
>-|-|TRBV5-4|TRBJ1-1
TGTGCCAGCAGCCAAGGACCCCAAGTCCGCATGAACACTGAAGCTTTCTTT
CASSQGPQVRMNTEAFF
>TRBD1|-|TRBV5-4|TRBJ1-2
TGTGCCAGCAGCTTGGGTGGACAGGGGGGGAACTATGGCTACACCTTC
CASSLGGQGGNYGYTF
>-|-|TRBV5-4|TRBJ2-2
TGTGCCAGCAGCTTGACGGCGGGGCAGAACACCGGGGAGCTGTTTTTT
CASSLTAGQNTGELFF
>-|-|TRBV6-1|TRBJ2-4
TGTGCCAGCAGTCGGGAGGCCAAAAACATTCAGTACTTC
CASSREAKNIQYF
>-|-|TRBV6-6|TRBJ1-5
TGTGCCAGCAGTTACTCGACAGATGGCAATCAGCCCCAGCATTTT
CASSYSTDGNQPQHF
>TRBD1|-|TRBV11-2|TRBJ2-3
TGTGCCAGCAGCTTTTTGGGACAGGGAACAGATACGCAGTATTTT
CASSFLGQGTDTQYF
>TRBD1|-|TRBV7-2|TRBJ1-2
TGTGCCAGCAGCTTCACGGGACAGAACTATGGCTACACCTTC
CASSFTGQNYGYTF
>-|-|TRBV4-2|TRBJ1-2
TGTGCCAGCAGCCGGCAGGGTGGGGATGGCTACACCTTC
CASSRQGGDGYTF
>-|-|TRBV7-2|TRBJ2-1
TGTGCCAGCAGCCAACCGGGCTTAGCAGGCAATGAGCAGTTCTTC
CASSQPGLAGNEQFF
>TRBD1|-|TRBV10-1|TRBJ2-7
TGCGCCAGCAGTAGGGACAGGCACGAGCAGTACTTC
CASSRDRHEQYF
>-|-|TRBV7-2|TRBJ2-5
TGTGCCAGCAGCTTAGGGATGATGGGGCAAGAGACCCAGTACTTC
CASSLGMMGQETQYF
>-|few|TRBV9|TRBJ1-1
TGTGCCAGCAGCTATGACAGCAGTGAAGCTTTCTTT
CASSYDSSEAFF
>-|-|TRBV5-1|TRBJ2-2
TGCGCCAGCAGCTTTGCGGCGGGATCCGGGGAGCTGTTTTTT
CASSFAAGSGELFF